The 21 T cell receptor beta chains below all came from one sample that was sequenced in a study of T cell clonality in common variable immunodeficiency. TCRdb's table, derived via immunoSEQ multiplex PCR, lists solely in-frame clones and lacks some. This sample carries about 31,000 clones, none of them present only once. What was sequenced was peripheral blood mononuclear cells. The receptors here all came from a person between 18 and 70 years old in good health.

This clone appeared many times. The read terminates 3 residues ahead of where the CDR3 ends, so the germline J gene completes it. J is TRBJ1-1 and V is TRBV4-2; D remains ambiguous. Trimming shortened V by 0 bases and J by 3 bases, and 5 bases separated the two germline ends. The CDR3 contains 13 residues. CDR1 LGHNA and CDR2 YNFKEQ come from the germline V gene. The covered CDR3 bases are TGTGCCAGCAGCCAAGACCGGGACACTGAA. It is translated as CASSQDRDTE. The CDR3, in full, reads CASSQDRDTEAFF.

The sample holds many counts of this clone. The read falls 3 residues short of the CDR3 end, and the missing part is taken from the germline J gene. This rearrangement joins TRBV27 to TRBJ2-1, with D perhaps matching TRBD1 (6 bases). Germline CDR1 and CDR2: MNHEY and SMNVEV (reference sequence). The CDR3 runs 14 residues. V lost 7 bases and J lost 2, with 12 bases in between. The CDR3 sequence: CASTYQGTYNEQFF. CDR3 bases read: TGTGCCAGCACTTATCAGGGGACCTACAATGAG.

Regarding this clone: The read terminates 3 residues before the CDR3 end, so the remaining end is supplied by the germline J gene. This rearrangement joins TRBV11-3 to TRBJ2-1, with a weak D call TRBD1 (6 bases). Germline V lookup: CDR1 SGHNT, CDR2 YENEEA. The length of the CDR3 is 14 residues. V was shortened by 4 bases and J by 7 bases, with 14 bases between the two germline ends. The CDR3 here is CASSSAKTGNEQFF. CDR3 DNA (partial): TGTGCCAGCAGCTCAGCCAAAACAGGGAATGAG.

This clone was recorded at least ten times. The CDR3 is cut off 3 residues early in the read; its end comes from the germline J gene. The V gene is TRBV19, the J gene TRBJ1-2; TRBD1 matches 8 bases. The CDR3 is made up of 13 amino acids. Per the germline V gene, CDR1 is LNHDA and CDR2 is SQIVND (reference sequence). V lost 6 bases to trimming and J lost 6 bases; unmatched junction nucleotides: 6. The CDR3 bases that were read are TGTGCCAGTAGGACGACAGGGGATGATGGC. This gives the protein CASRTTGDDG. The whole CDR3 is CASRTTGDDGYTF.

In this sample, this clone turned up many times. The read ends 3 residues early relative to the CDR3; the germline J gene fills the gap. V is TRBV7-9 and J is TRBJ1-1, with D perhaps matching TRBD1 (5 bases). In germline, CDR1 is SEHNR, CDR2 FQNEAQ (reference sequence). The germline V and J ends were trimmed by 4 bases and 2 bases, with 8 bases remaining between them. This CDR3 has 13 residues. The sequenced part of the CDR3 DNA is TGTGCCAGCAGCTCACAGGCAAACACTGAA. This encodes CASSSQANTE. The entire CDR3 protein reads CASSSQANTEAFF.

This clone was observed a few times. The sequenced fragment ends 3 residues before the CDR3 boundary, so the rest is inferred from the germline J gene. V and J are TRBV2 and TRBJ2-3, with 14 positions matching TRBD2. Germline CDR1 SNHLY, CDR2 FYNNEI. V gave up 8 bases and J gave up 3 bases; unmatched junction bases: 1. CDR3 length equals 14 residues. Partial CDR3 DNA: TGTGCCAGCCGGACTAGCGGGGGGACAGATACG. Protein: CASRTSGGTDT. The complete CDR3 sequence is CASRTSGGTDTQYF.

This clone was found many times. The read ends 3 residues early relative to the CDR3; the germline J gene fills the gap. V is TRBV4-1 and J is TRBJ2-2; 8 bases align to TRBD2. Germline CDR1 reads MGHRA; CDR2 reads YSYEKL. CDR3 size: 17 residues. V lost 1 base to trimming and J lost 2 bases; unmatched junction nucleotides: 6. CDR3 DNA, as far as it was read: TGCGCCAGCAGCCAAGGGGTAGCGGGGATTAACACCGGGGAG. This encodes CASSQGVAGINTGE. The CDR3, in full, reads CASSQGVAGINTGELFF.

This clone was observed many times. The CDR3 goes on 3 residues after the read ends, and that part is filled in from the germline J gene. The chain employs TRBV5-4 and TRBJ1-1; a weak D match, TRBD1 (6 bases). This CDR3 comprises 16 residues. V lost 5 bases and J lost 1, with 18 bases in between. Per the germline V gene, CDR1 is SGHNT and CDR2 is YYREEE (reference sequence). The CDR3 region is CASSPGQPRSNTEAFF. The part of the CDR3 DNA that was read is TGTGCCAGCAGTCCAGGACAGCCGAGATCGAACACTGAA. Looking up the rest from reference TRBV5-4 and TRBJ1-1 gives the full variable domain: ETGVTQSPTHLIKTRGQQVTLRCSSQSGHNTVSWYQQALGQGPQFIFQYYREEENGRGNFPPRFSGLQFPNYSSELNVNALELDDSALYLCASSPGQPRSNTEAFFGQGTRLTVV.

There are many counts of this clone. The CDR3 extends 3 residues past the end of the read, so its final part is completed from the germline J gene. The chain has TRBV29-1 and TRBJ1-2; no definite D call. V was pared by 6 bases and J by 6 bases, with 14 bases between. This CDR3 is 12 amino acids long. Germline CDR1 is SQVTM and CDR2 is ANQGSEA. This CDR3 is CSVPTVRDGYTF. The part of the CDR3 DNA that was read is TGCAGCGTGCCCACGGTGCGGGATGGC.

In this sample, this clone turned up a few times. The read falls 3 residues short of the CDR3 end, and the missing part is taken from the germline J gene. V usage is TRBV5-4 and J usage is TRBJ2-1; 9 nucleotides match TRBD2. Germline V gene lookup returns CDR1 SGHNT and CDR2 YYREEE (reference sequence). V lost 2 bases, J lost 6 bases, and 6 bases stayed unmatched. The length of the CDR3 is 15 residues. CDR3 DNA (partial): TGTGCCAGCAGCTTTTCCGGGACTAGCCTCAATGAG. Its protein product is CASSFSGTSLNE. The complete CDR3 reads CASSFSGTSLNEQFF.

This clone appeared many times. The CDR3 end is not reached by the read, which stops 3 residues before it; the germline J gene fills it in. The J gene is TRBJ2-1, the V gene TRBV7-3; D is unresolved. The CDR3 has 13 amino acids. Germline V gene lookup returns CDR1 SGHTA and CDR2 FQGTGA. The V and J ends lost 4 bases and 7 bases respectively, with 11 bases between them. The covered CDR3 bases are TGTGCCAGCAGCTCCCGTCCCGGGAATGAG. It yields the protein CASSSRPGNE. The entire CDR3 is CASSSRPGNEQFF.

Concerning this clone: A far larger clone is one nucleotide away, so this likely arose from a read error. The sequenced fragment ends 3 residues before the CDR3 boundary, so the rest is inferred from the germline J gene. V and J are TRBV7-9 and TRBJ2-5; D might be TRBD2 (6 bases). Per the germline V gene, CDR1 is SEHNR and CDR2 is FQNEAQ (reference sequence). CDR3 length equals 14 residues. The DNA read from the CDR3 is TGTACCAGCAGCTTAGCCAGGGACTCGGAGACC. Protein: CTSSLARDSET. The whole CDR3 sequence reads CTSSLARDSETQYF.

This clone came up many times. The CDR3 spells CASSLVGWGSQETQYF. The sequenced CDR3 bases are TGTGCCAGCAGCTTAGTAGGCTGGGGCAGTCAAGAGACC. This chain joins TRBV7-6 and TRBJ2-5, with D possibly matching TRBD1 (5 bases). The CDR3 goes on 3 residues after the read ends, and that part is filled in from the germline J gene. The germline gives CDR1 SGHVS, CDR2 FNYEAQ. CDR3 length equals 16 residues. The germline V and J ends were trimmed by 1 base and 2 bases, with 14 bases remaining between them.

This clone was observed many times. The sequenced fragment ends 3 residues before the CDR3 boundary, so the rest is inferred from the germline J gene. The chain joins TRBV29-1 to TRBJ1-1; D unresolved. The CDR3 extends over 12 amino acids. Trimming removed 6 bases from V and 5 bases from J, with 13 bases in between. Germline lookup yields CDR1 SQVTM and CDR2 ANQGSEA. The CDR3 reads CSVITGWTEAFF. The sequenced part of the CDR3 DNA is TGCAGCGTAATCACGGGGTGGACTGAA.

In its sample, this clone was seen many times. The read ends 3 residues before the CDR3 terminus; that terminus is restored from the germline J gene. The chain combines TRBV24-1 with TRBJ2-5, with 8 positions matching TRBD1. CDR3 size: 15 residues. With V trimmed by 2 bases and J by 6 bases, 7 bases remained unmatched. Per the germline V gene, CDR1 is KGHDR and CDR2 is SFDVKD. CDR3: CATSDSSGGRKTQYF. CDR3 DNA, as far as it was read: TGTGCCACCAGTGATTCCTCAGGGGGCAGAAAGACC.

This clone showed up many times. The read halts 3 residues ahead of the CDR3 end, with the missing end drawn from the germline J gene. The chain is built from TRBV5-1 and TRBJ2-5; weak D call: TRBD2 (5 bases). Germline V CDR1 and CDR2: SGHRS, YFSETQ. CDR3 length: 13 amino acids. Trimming cost V 4 bases and J 2 bases, with 9 bases left between them. The CDR3 here is CASSPGLQETQYF. The sequenced CDR3 bases are TGCGCCAGCAGCCCCGGACTGCAAGAGACC.

This clone was picked up many times. The read terminates 3 residues ahead of where the CDR3 ends, so the germline J gene completes it. The chain joins TRBV2 to TRBJ2-7; the match to TRBD2 covers 7 bases. The CDR3 length is 13 residues. Germline CDR1 SNHLY, CDR2 FYNNEI. V lost 6 bases and J lost 6; bases outside the gene matches: 8. The sequenced CDR3 bases are TGTGCCAGCAGACCCCGGGACTATAGCGAG. It encodes CASRPRDYSE. In full, the CDR3 reads CASRPRDYSEQYF.

Many counts were recorded for this clone. The CDR3 end lies 3 residues beyond the end of the read and is filled in from the germline J gene. The chain joins TRBV13 to TRBJ2-3; 8 bases fit TRBD2. The V gene end was trimmed by 4 bases and the J gene end by 8 bases; junction bases not matched to a gene: 26. This CDR3 region has 20 residues. Germline CDR1 is PRHDT and CDR2 is FYEKMQ (reference sequence). The covered CDR3 bases are TGTGCCAGCAGCTCATCCTCGTGGGCCATAGCGGGACAACAGCTCGGTACG. Translating it yields CASSSSSWAIAGQQLGT. The CDR3 reads in full as CASSSSSWAIAGQQLGTQYF.

There are many counts of this clone. The CDR3 extends 3 residues past the end of the read, so its final part is completed from the germline J gene. The chain carries TRBV6-2 or TRBV6-3 and TRBJ2-7; perhaps TRBD1 as D (7 bases). V lost 6 bases and J 0 bases, leaving 9 bases between the germline ends. From germline, CDR1 is MNHEY and CDR2 SVGEGT. CDR3 length: 13 amino acids. CDR3 residues: CASRRDSSYEQYF. CDR3 DNA, as far as it was read: TGTGCCAGCAGGCGGGACAGCTCCTACGAG.

There are many counts of this clone. Read sequence stops 3 residues before the CDR3 end, and the germline J gene provides the missing end. This chain connects TRBV11-2 to TRBJ2-5, with a weak D call TRBD2 (5 bases). The CDR3 covers 15 residues. Germline CDR1 SGHAT, CDR2 FQNNGV. V lost 0 bases and J 2 bases, leaving 10 bases between the germline ends. CDR3 DNA, as far as it was read: TGTGCCAGCAGCTTAGATACGGGGAGACAAGAGACC. This encodes CASSLDTGRQET. The full CDR3 is CASSLDTGRQETQYF.

This clone was counted at least ten times. The read ends 3 residues early relative to the CDR3; the germline J gene fills the gap. This chain joins TRBV19 and TRBJ2-1, with TRBD1 as a possible D gene (5 bases). V lost 5 bases and J 8 bases, leaving 22 bases between the germline ends. This CDR3 spans 16 amino acids. The germline CDR1 and CDR2 sequences are LNHDA and SQIVND (reference sequence). The chain's CDR3 is CASSPTAGRPKDEQFF. The CDR3 bases that were read are TGTGCCAGTAGTCCGACGGCAGGGCGGCCTAAGGATGAG.